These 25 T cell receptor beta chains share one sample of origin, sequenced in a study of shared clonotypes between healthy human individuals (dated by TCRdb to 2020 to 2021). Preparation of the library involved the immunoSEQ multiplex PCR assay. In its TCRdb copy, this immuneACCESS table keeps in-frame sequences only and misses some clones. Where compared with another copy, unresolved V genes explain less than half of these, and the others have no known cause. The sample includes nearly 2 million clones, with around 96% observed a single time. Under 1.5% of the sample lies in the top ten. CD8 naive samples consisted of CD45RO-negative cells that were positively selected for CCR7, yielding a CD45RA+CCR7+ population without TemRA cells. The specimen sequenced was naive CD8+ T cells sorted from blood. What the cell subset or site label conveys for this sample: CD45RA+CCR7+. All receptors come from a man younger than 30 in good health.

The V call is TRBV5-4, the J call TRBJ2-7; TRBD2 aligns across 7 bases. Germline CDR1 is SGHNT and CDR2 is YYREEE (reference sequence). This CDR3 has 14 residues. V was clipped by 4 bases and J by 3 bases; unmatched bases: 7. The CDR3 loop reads CASSPELASYEQYF. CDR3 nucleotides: TGTGCCAGCAGCCCGGAACTAGCGAGCTACGAGCAGTACTTC.

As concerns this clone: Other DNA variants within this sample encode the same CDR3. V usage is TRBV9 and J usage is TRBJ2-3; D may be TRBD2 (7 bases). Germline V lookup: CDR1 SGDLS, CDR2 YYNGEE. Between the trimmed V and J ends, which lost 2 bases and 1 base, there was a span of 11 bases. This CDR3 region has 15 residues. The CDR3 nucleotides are TGTGCCAGCAGCGTGGCGGGGGCAGGCACAGATACGCAGTATTTT. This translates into CASSVAGAGTDTQYF.

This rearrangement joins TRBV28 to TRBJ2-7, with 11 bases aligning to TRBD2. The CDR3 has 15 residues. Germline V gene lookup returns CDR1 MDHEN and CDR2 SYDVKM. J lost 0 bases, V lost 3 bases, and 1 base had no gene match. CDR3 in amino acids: CASSFGTSGSYEQYF. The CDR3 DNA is TGTGCCAGCAGTTTCGGGACTAGCGGCTCCTACGAGCAGTACTTC.

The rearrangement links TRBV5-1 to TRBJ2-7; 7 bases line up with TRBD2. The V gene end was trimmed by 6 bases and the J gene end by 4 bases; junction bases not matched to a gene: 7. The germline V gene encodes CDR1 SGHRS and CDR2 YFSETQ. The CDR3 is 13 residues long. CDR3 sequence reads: CASTPGGRYEQYF. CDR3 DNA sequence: TGCGCCAGCACTCCGGGAGGTCGGTACGAGCAGTACTTC.

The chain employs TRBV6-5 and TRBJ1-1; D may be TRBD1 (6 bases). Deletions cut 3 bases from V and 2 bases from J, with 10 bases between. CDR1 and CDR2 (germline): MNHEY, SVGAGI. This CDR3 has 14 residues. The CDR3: CASSYLRGNTEAFF. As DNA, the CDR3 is TGTGCCAGCAGTTATCTCAGGGGCAACACTGAAGCTTTCTTT.

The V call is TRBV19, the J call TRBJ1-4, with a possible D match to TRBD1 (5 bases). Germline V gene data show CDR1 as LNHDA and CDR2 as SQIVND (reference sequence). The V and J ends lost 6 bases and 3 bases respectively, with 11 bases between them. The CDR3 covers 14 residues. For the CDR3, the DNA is TGTGCCAGTAGCCTAGGGGAACCTAATGAAAAACTGTTTTTT. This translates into CASSLGEPNEKLFF.

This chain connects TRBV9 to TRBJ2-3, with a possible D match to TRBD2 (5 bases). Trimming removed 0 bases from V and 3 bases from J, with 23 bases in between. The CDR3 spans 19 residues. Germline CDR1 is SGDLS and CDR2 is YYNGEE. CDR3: CASSVGPGTLSILTDTQYF. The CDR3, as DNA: TGTGCCAGCAGCGTAGGGCCGGGAACACTATCCATCCTTACAGATACGCAGTATTTT. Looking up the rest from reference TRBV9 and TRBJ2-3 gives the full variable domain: DSGVTQTPKHLITATGQRVTLRCSPRSGDLSVYWYQQSLDQGLQFLIQYYNGEERAKGNILERFSAQQFPDLHSELNLSSLELGDSALYFCASSVGPGTLSILTDTQYFGPGTRLTVL.

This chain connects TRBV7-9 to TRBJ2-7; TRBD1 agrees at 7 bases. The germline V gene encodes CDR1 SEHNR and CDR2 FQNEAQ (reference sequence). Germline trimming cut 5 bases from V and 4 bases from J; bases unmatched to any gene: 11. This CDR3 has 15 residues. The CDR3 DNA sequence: TGTGCCAGCAGCCAGAGGGACAGTAGCCCTTACGAGCAGTACTTC. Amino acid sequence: CASSQRDSSPYEQYF.

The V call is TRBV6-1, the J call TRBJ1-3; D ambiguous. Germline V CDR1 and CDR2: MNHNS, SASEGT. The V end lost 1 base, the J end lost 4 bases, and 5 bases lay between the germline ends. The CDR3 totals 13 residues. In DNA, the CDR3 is TGTGCCAGCAGTGAAGTCCTCGGAAACACCATATATTTT. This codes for CASSEVLGNTIYF.

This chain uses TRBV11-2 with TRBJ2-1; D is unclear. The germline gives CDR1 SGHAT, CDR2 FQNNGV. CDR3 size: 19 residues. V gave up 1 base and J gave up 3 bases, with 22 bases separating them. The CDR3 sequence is CASSLGGVGEENFYNEQFF. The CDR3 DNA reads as TGTGCCAGCAGCTTAGGTGGTGTAGGTGAGGAAAATTTCTACAATGAGCAGTTCTTC.

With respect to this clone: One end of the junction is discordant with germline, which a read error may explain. The CDR3 protein is CASSLGPLGQKNTEAFF. CDR3 nucleotides: TGTGCCAGCAGCCTAGGGCCCCTTGGACAGAAGAACACTGAAGCTTTCTTT. This chain joins TRBV13 and TRBJ1-1; TRBD1 is a possible D gene (6 bases). The CDR3 is 17 residues long. Germline CDR1 PRHDT, CDR2 FYEKMQ (reference sequence).

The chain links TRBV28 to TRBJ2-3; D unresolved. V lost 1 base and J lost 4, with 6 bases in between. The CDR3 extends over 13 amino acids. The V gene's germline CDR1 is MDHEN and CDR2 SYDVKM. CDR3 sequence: CASSLLVADTQYF. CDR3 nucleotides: TGTGCCAGCAGTTTATTGGTCGCAGATACGCAGTATTTT.

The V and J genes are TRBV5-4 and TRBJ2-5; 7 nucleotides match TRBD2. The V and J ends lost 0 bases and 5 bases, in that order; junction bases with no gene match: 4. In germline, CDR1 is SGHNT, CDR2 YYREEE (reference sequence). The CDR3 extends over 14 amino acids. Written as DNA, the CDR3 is TGTGCCAGCAGCTTGGGCGGGGGTCTGGAGACCCAGTACTTC. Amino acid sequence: CASSLGGGLETQYF.

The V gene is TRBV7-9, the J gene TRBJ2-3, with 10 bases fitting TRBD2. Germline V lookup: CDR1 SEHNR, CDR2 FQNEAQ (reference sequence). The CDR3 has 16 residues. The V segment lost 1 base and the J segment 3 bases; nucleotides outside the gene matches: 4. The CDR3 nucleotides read TGTGCCAGCAGCTTAGAAGCGGGAGGGCCAACAGATACGCAGTATTTT. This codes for CASSLEAGGPTDTQYF.

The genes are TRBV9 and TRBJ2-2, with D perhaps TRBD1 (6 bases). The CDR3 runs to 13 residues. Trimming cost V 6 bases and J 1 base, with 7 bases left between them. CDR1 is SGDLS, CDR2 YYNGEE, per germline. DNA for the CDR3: TGTGCCAGCAAAGGGGGGAACACCGGGGAGCTGTTTTTT. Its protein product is CASKGGNTGELFF.

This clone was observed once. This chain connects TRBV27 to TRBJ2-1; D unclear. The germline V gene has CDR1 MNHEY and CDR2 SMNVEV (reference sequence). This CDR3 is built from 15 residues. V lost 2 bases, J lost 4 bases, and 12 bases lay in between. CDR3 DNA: TGTGCCAGCAGTTTAGGGCCTTTGACATACAATGAGCAGTTCTTC. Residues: CASSLGPLTYNEQFF.

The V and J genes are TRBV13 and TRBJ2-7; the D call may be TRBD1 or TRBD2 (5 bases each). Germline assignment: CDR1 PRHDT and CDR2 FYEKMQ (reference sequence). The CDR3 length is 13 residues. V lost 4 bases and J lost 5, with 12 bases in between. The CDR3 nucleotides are TGTGCCAGCAGCTCAGGGACGGGAAACGAGCAGTACTTC. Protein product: CASSSGTGNEQYF.

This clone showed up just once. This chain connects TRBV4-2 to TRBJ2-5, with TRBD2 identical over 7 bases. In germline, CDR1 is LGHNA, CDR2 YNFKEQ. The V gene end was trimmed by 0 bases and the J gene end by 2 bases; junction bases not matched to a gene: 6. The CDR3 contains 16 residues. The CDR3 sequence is CASSQDLRDYQETQYF. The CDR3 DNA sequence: TGTGCCAGCAGCCAAGATCTTCGGGACTATCAAGAGACCCAGTACTTC.

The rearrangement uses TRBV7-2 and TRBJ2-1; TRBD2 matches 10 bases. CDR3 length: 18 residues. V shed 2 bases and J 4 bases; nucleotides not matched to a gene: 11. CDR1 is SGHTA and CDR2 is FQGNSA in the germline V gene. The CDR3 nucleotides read TGTGCCAGCAGCTTAAAGGGGAGCGGGGGGGCCGTTTACAATGAGCAGTTCTTC. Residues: CASSLKGSGGAVYNEQFF.

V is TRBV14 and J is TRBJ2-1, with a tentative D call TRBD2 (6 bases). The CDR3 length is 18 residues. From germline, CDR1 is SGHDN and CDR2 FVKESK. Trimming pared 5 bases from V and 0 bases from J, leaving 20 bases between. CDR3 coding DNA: TGTGCCAGCAGCTTCCAGAATATAGCGGATTCCTCCTACAATGAGCAGTTCTTC. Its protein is CASSFQNIADSSYNEQFF. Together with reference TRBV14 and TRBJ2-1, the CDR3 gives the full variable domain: EAGVTQFPSHSVIEKGQTVTLRCDPISGHDNLYWYRRVMGKEIKFLLHFVKESKQDESGMPNNRFLAERTGGTYSTLKVQPAELEDSGVYFCASSFQNIADSSYNEQFFGPGTRLTVL.

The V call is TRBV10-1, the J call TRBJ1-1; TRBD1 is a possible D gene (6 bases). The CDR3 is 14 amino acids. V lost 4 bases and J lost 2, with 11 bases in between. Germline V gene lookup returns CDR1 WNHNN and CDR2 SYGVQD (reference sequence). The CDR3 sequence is CASSVGRGNTEAFF. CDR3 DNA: TGCGCCAGCAGTGTCGGCAGGGGTAACACTGAAGCTTTCTTT.

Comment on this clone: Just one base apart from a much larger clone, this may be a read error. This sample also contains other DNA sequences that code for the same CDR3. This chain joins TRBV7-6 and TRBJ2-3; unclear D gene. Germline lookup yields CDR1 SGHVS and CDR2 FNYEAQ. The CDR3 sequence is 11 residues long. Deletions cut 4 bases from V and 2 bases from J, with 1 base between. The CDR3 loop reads CASSSTDTQYF. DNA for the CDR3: TGTGCCAGCAGCTCCACAGATACGCAGTATTTT.

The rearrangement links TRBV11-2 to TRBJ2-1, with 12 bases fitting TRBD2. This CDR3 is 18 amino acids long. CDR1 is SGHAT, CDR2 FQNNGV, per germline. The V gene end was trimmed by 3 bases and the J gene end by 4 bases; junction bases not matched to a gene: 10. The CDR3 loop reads CASSLSGTSGLVYNEQFF. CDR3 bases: TGTGCCAGCAGCTTGTCCGGGACTAGCGGGCTGGTTTACAATGAGCAGTTCTTC.

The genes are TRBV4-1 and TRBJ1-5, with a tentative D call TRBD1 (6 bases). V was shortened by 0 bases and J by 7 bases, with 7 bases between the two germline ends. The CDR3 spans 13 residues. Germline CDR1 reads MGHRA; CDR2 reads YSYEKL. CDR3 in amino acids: CASSQEQGQPQHF. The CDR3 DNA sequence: TGCGCCAGCAGCCAAGAACAGGGCCAGCCCCAGCATTTT.

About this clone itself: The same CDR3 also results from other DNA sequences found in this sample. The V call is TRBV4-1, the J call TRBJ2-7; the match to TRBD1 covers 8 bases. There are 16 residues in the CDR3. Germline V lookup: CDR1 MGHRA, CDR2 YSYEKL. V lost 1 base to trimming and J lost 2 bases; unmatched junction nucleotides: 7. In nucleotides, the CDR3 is TGCGCCAGCAGCCAAGCCCCGACAGGGGCTACCTACGAGCAGTACTTC. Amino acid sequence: CASSQAPTGATYEQYF.